This TCR beta chain was retrieved from a study of blood T cells in healthy people across ages. Primed by a sample-barcoded 5' primer and a J-beta primer mix, a second PCR proceeded for 7 to 11 cycles. Each cDNA molecule, via a template-switch adaptor with 12 random nucleotides, was tagged. A single record per CDR3 protein comes from TCRdb applying MiXCR to the 5' RACE reads. Of hundreds of thousands of distinct CDR3 sequences listed, roughly three fifths are singletons. The V gene end was trimmed by 8 bases and the J gene end by 6 bases; junction bases not matched to a gene: 16. Per germline, CDR1 MDHEN and CDR2 SYDVKM. The CDR3 length is 16 residues. On this clonotype: Antigen unknown.

Broader study findings: Donors of long life had a larger count of naive CD4+ cells and greater diversity than aged donors.

Sequenced material: blood. The source of this sequence is a man aged 35 to 55 in good health. The J gene is TRBJ2-1, the V gene TRBV28; 7 bases line up with TRBD2. This chain's CDR3 is CASVSPGEGRSNEQFF. The DNA of the CDR3 is TGTGCCAGCGTATCCCCCGGGGAGGGCCGTTCCAATGAGCAGTTCTTC.